The 17 T cell receptor delta chains below were found in one sample sequenced in a study of gammadelta T cells in human blood. TCRdb fed the RT-PCR reads into CATT to redo clone calling. This table has about 660 delta-chain clones, almost 65% appearing once. The source material was Vgamma9Vdelta2 gamma-delta T cells from adult blood. Receptors originate from a human donor.

Comments on this clone: It differs at one base from a far larger clone, so likely a read error. The chain recombines TRDV2 with TRDJ1, with TRDD3 identical over 9 bases. Germline V gives CDR1 GEAIGNYY, CDR2 EKD. The CDR3 contains 17 residues. The ends lost 3 bases at V and 0 bases at J; junction bases unmatched: 10. The CDR3 region is CACDPLGDEVDTDKLIF. The DNA for the CDR3 is TGTGCCTGTGACCCCCTGGGGGATGAGGTCGACACCGATAAACTCATCTTT.

A note on this clone: A far larger clone lies a single base away; this is likely a read error. The rearrangement uses TRDV2 and TRDJ1; tentative D call: TRDD3 (6 bases). This CDR3 is 16 amino acids long. Germline-derived CDR1 and CDR2 are GEAIGNYY and EKD. The CDR3 here is CACDTVGYRVTDRLIF. The CDR3 bases are TGTGCCTGTGACACCGTGGGATATAGGGTCACCGATAGACTCATCTTT.

This clone was detected a few times. A far larger clone is one nucleotide away, so this likely arose from a read error. This chain links TRDV2 with TRDJ1, with 10 positions matching TRDD3. The CDR3 consists of 16 residues. The germline V gene encodes CDR1 GEAIGNYY and CDR2 EKD. The DNA of the CDR3 is TGTGCCCGTGATCTACTGGGGGATGAAAAGGTCGATAAACTCATCTTT. Translated: CARDLLGDEKVDKLIF.

By frequency in the sample, this clone is large (0.1 to 1%). Other nucleotide sequences from this sample produce the same CDR3. The chain uses TRDV2 and TRDJ1; TRDD2 aligns across 7 bases. Germline-derived CDR1 and CDR2 are GEAIGNYY and EKD. V lost 3 bases to trimming and J lost 0 bases; unmatched junction nucleotides: 18. The CDR3 sequence is 19 residues long. CDR3 loop: CACDRLSYESRLYTDKLIF. Written as DNA, the CDR3 is TGTGCCTGTGACCGTCTTTCCTACGAGTCTCGGTTGTACACCGATAAACTCATCTTT.

For this clone: It is likely a read error: a sequence one base away is far more abundant. The chain recombines TRDV2 with TRDJ1, with 11 bases that match TRDD3. CDR3 length: 13 residues. Germline loops: CDR1 GEAIGNYY, CDR2 EKD. CDR3 residues: CACDPVLGDKRIF. The CDR3 DNA sequence: TGTGCCTGTGACCCGGTACTGGGGGATAAACGCATCTTT.

This clone is termed large. Other nucleotide sequences in the sample specify the same CDR3. The chain carries TRDV2 and TRDJ1; D is unresolved. CDR3 size: 15 residues. CDR1 is GEAIGNYY, CDR2 EKD, per germline. Trimming removed 0 bases at V and 3 bases at J, with 13 bases between. This CDR3 reads CACDTVESGSDKLIF. The CDR3 DNA sequence: TGTGCCTGTGACACCGTCGAGTCTGGCTCCGATAAACTCATCTTT.

As to this clone: This likely reflects a read error, since a far larger clone is one base away. V is TRDV2 and J is TRDJ1; TRDD3 agrees at 13 bases. With V trimmed by 3 bases and J by 3 bases, 12 bases remained unmatched. Germline CDR1 reads GEAIGNYY; CDR2 reads EKD. The CDR3 is 18 amino acids. The DNA for the CDR3 is TGTGCCTGTGACCCCGTACTGGGGGATACGCGGAGCGCCGATAAACTCATCTTT. Translating gives CACDPVLGDTRSADKLIF.

Worth noting for this clone: The protein TCRdb lists belongs to a much larger clone and differs from this DNA's translation at residue 12, which points to a read error; the protein shown is made from the DNA. V usage is TRDV2 and J usage is TRDJ1; 7 bases line up with TRDD3. Looked up from germline, CDR1 is GEAIGNYY and CDR2 is EKD. The CDR3 is 19 amino acids. The V gene end was trimmed by 0 bases and the J gene end by 0 bases; junction bases not matched to a gene: 15. CDR3 region: CACDTVRAAGGCNTDKLIF. The CDR3 DNA reads TGTGCCTGTGACACCGTTAGAGCGGCCGGGGGATGCAACACCGATAAACTCATCTTT.

Regarding this clone: The translation of this DNA and the TCRdb protein of a much larger clone differ at residue 11, probably owing to a read error; the protein shown here is translated from the DNA. The chain employs TRAV29/DV5 and TRDJ3; TRDD3 agrees at 9 bases. V dropped 2 bases and J dropped 2; count of bases not matched to a gene: 23. Germline V gene sequence: CDR1 NSMFDY, CDR2 ISSIKDK. The CDR3 totals 23 residues. CDR3 DNA: TGTGCAGCAAGATACTCCTTCCCCCCAGGGACTGGGGGACGACCCTGGGACACCCGACAGATGTTTTTC. This translates into CAARYSFPPGTGGRPWDTRQMFF. Full variable domain (rest looked up from reference TRAV29/DV5 and TRDJ3): DQQVKQNSPSLSVQEGRISILNCDYTNSMFDYFLWYKKYPAEGPTFLISISSIKDKNEDGRFTVFLNKSAKHLSLHIVPSQPGDSAVYFCAARYSFPPGTGGRPWDTRQMFFGTGIKLFVEP.

This clone ranks as medium-sized. With a far larger clone one base away, a read error is the likely cause. The rearrangement links TRAV29/DV5 to TRDJ3; 8 nucleotides match TRDD3. This CDR3 is built from 23 residues. Losses at the gene ends were 2 bases for V and 2 bases for J; bases not matched to a gene: 24. Germline CDR1 and CDR2: NSMFDY and ISSIKDK. CDR3 nucleotide sequence: TGTGCAGCAAGATACTCCTTCCCCCCAGGGGCTGGGGGACAACCCTGGGACACCCGACAGATGTTTTTC. This codes for CAARYSFPPGAGGQPWDTRQMFF. Using reference TRAV29/DV5 and TRDJ3 for the parts outside the CDR3, the full variable domain is DQQVKQNSPSLSVQEGRISILNCDYTNSMFDYFLWYKKYPAEGPTFLISISSIKDKNEDGRFTVFLNKSAKHLSLHIVPSQPGDSAVYFCAARYSFPPGAGGQPWDTRQMFFGTGIKLFVEP.

In its sample, this clone ranks as large (0.1 to 1%). This sample includes further DNA sequences coding for the same CDR3. The J gene is TRDJ3, the V gene TRDV2; 7 nucleotides agree with TRDD3. Germline V gene data show CDR1 as GEAIGNYY and CDR2 as EKD. This CDR3 has 20 amino acids. J was trimmed by 0 bases and V by 3 bases; bases with no gene match: 13. CDR3 residues: CACDAALGGPSSWDTRQMFF. CDR3 nucleotide sequence: TGTGCCTGTGACGCCGCCCTGGGGGGTCCGAGCTCCTGGGACACCCGACAGATGTTTTTC.

With regard to this clone: A far larger clone lies a single base away; this is likely a read error. This chain joins TRDV2 and TRDJ3; TRDD3 agrees at 7 bases. Unmatched junction bases numbered 13, after V lost 3 bases and J lost 0 bases. In germline, CDR1 is GEAIGNYY, CDR2 EKD. CDR3 size: 20 residues. CDR3 region: CACDAALGGLSSWDTRQMFF. As DNA, the CDR3 is TGTGCCTGTGACGCCGCCCTGGGGGGTCTGAGCTCCTGGGACACCCGACAGATGTTTTTC.

In the case of this clone: Since a far larger clone is one base different, this is likely a read error. The rearrangement links TRDV2 to TRDJ1; D possibly corresponds to TRDD3 (5 bases). Looked up from germline, CDR1 is GEAIGNYY and CDR2 is EKD. CDR3 length equals 18 residues. CDR3 region: CACVTVFRGPPYTDKLIF. DNA of the CDR3: TGTGCCTGTGTCACCGTGTTTAGGGGACCCCCGTACACCGATAAACTCATCTTT.

This clone was detected a few times. The chain uses TRDV2 and TRDJ1; 10 nucleotides align to TRDD3. Germline values: CDR1 GEAIGNYY, CDR2 EKD. The CDR3 runs to 18 residues. Trimming at V came to 0 bases and at J to 4 bases, leaving 13 bases not matched to a gene. CDR3 protein: CACDTVSLGDTSRDKLIF. For the CDR3, the DNA is TGTGCCTGTGACACCGTAAGCTTGGGGGATACATCCCGCGATAAACTCATCTTT.

The J gene was recorded as TRDJ1; no V gene was called; the table calls TRDD3, which could not be checked here. This CDR3 has 21 residues. This CDR3 reads CASLCLPGTTGGYKDTDKLIF. The DNA for the CDR3 is TGTGCGTCATTGTGCCTTCCTGGTACTACTGGGGGATACAAGGACACCGATAAACTCATCTTT.

The table lists this clone with a few counts. With only one base between it and a far larger clone, this is likely a read error. V is TRAV29/DV5 and J is TRDJ3; 8 bases agree with TRDD3. The CDR3 length is 23 residues. Germline assignment: CDR1 NSMFDY and CDR2 ISSIKDK. The CDR3 spells CAARYSFPPGAGGRPWDTRRMFF. The DNA for the CDR3 is TGTGCAGCAAGATACTCCTTCCCCCCAGGGGCTGGGGGACGACCCTGGGACACCCGACGGATGTTTTTC.

In the case of this clone: The likely explanation is a read error, given a far larger clone one base away. The chain couples TRDV2 to TRDJ1; 10 positions match TRDD3. With 4 bases clipped from V and 4 bases from J, the junction kept 11 bases outside the gene matches. From germline, CDR1 is GEAIGNYY and CDR2 EKD. CDR3 size: 16 residues. CDR3 residues: CACDILGDEKVDKLIF. Here the CDR3 DNA reads TGTGCCTGTGATATACTGGGGGATGAAAAGGTCGATAAACTCATCTTT.